The T cell receptor beta chain described here comes from a study of OX40 agonist ivuxolimab in advanced cancers. Study-wide context: Of the participants, approximately 36% had some prior anti-PD-1, anti-PD-L1 or anti-CTLA-4 therapy, which was allowed. In three patients, partial responses were observed, one with hepatocellular carcinoma and two with cutaneous melanoma. General study points: The mean number of expanded clones was higher in CD8+ T cells than in CD4+. The study did not work out the antigen specificity of the expanded peripheral T cells.

Note on this clone: Its antigen remains unidentified.

Some clones are missing from TCRdb's copy, which holds only in-frame ones; the method was immunoSEQ multiplex PCR. The table includes 65,000 to 90,000 clones, 75% to 95% detected once. The sample was CD4+ or CD8+ T cells sorted from blood, taken in a trial of the OX40 agonist ivuxolimab. The source of this sequence is an adult with an advanced solid tumor such as melanoma, head and neck, liver or kidney cancer.

CDR3 nucleotide sequence: TGTGCCATCGGGGGACTAGCGGGAGTGGGGAATGAGCAGTTCTTC. Encoded protein: CAIGGLAGVGNEQFF. The rearrangement uses TRBV10-3 and TRBJ2-1; 14 bases agree with TRBD2. Germline CDR1 is ENHRY and CDR2 is SYGVKD. The CDR3 contains 15 residues. Losses at the gene ends were 8 bases for V and 7 bases for J; bases not matched to a gene: 7.